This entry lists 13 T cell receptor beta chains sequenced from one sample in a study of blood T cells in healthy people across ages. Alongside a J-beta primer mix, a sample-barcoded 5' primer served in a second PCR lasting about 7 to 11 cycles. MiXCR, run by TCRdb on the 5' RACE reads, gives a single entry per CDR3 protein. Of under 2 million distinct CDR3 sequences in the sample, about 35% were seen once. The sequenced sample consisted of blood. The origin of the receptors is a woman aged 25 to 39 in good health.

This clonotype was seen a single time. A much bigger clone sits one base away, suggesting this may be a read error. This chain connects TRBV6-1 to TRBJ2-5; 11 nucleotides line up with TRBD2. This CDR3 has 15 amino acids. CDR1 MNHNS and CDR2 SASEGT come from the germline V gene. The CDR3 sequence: CASSSGLAVQGTQYF. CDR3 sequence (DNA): TGTGCCAGCAGTTCGGGACTAGCGGTTCAAGGGACCCAGTACTTC.

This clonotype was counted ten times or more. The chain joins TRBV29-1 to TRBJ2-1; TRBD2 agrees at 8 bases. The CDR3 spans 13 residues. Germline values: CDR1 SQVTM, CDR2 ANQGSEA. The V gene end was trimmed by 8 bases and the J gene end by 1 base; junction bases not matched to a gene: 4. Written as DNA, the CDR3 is TGCAGCACCGGGGGGGCATCCTACAATGAGCAGTTCTTC. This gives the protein CSTGGASYNEQFF.

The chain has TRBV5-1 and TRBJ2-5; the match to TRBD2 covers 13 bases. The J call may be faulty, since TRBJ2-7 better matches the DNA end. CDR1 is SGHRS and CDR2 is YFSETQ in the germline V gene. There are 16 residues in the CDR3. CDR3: CASSQTGTSGTYEQYF. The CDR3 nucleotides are TGCGCCAGCAGCCAGACCGGGACTAGCGGGACCTACGAGCAGTACTTC.

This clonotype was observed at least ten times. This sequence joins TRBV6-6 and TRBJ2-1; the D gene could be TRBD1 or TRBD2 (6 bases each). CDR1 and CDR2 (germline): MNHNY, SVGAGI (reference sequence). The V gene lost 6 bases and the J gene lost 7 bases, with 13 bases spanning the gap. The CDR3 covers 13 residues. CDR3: CASRGRGGNEQFF. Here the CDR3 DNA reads TGTGCCAGCAGAGGACGAGGGGGGAATGAGCAGTTCTTC.

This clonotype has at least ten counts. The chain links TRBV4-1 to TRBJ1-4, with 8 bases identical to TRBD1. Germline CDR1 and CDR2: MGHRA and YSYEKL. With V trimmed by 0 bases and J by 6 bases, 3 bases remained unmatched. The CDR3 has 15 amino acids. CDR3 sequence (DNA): TGCGCCAGCAGCCAAGACGGACAGGGTGATGAAAAACTGTTTTTT. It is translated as CASSQDGQGDEKLFF.

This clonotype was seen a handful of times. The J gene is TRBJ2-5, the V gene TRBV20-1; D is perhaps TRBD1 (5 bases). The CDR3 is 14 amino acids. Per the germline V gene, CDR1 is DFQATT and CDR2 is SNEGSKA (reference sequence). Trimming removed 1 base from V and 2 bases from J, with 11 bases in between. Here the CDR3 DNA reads TGCAGTGCTAGAGCCCCGACAGTACAAGAGACCCAGTACTTC. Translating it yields CSARAPTVQETQYF.

As DNA, the CDR3 is TGCGCCAGCAGCCGAGTCGTGCTAGCGGGGGGCTCAGATACGCAGTATTTT. Protein product: CASSRVVLAGGSDTQYF. This chain links TRBV4-1 with TRBJ2-3; 11 bases agree with TRBD2. Germline V gene lookup returns CDR1 MGHRA and CDR2 YSYEKL. The CDR3 covers 17 residues. V trimming: 4 bases; J trimming: 4 bases; junction bases outside the gene matches: 10.

The CDR3 spells CASSLVGSSYNSPLHF. The CDR3 DNA is TGCGCCAGCAGCTTGGTAGGGAGCTCCTATAATTCACCCCTCCACTTT. The chain carries TRBV5-1 and TRBJ1-6; D gene uncertain. Germline V gene data show CDR1 as SGHRS and CDR2 as YFSETQ. Trimming took off 0 bases at V and 0 bases at J, with 7 bases between the two ends. This CDR3 has 16 amino acids.

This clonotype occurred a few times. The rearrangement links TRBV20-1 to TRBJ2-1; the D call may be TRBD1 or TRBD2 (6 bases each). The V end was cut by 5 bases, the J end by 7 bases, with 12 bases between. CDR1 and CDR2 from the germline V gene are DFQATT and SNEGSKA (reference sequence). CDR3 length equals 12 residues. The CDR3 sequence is CSARGLANEQFF. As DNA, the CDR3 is TGCAGTGCTCGGGGGCTAGCGAATGAGCAGTTCTTC.

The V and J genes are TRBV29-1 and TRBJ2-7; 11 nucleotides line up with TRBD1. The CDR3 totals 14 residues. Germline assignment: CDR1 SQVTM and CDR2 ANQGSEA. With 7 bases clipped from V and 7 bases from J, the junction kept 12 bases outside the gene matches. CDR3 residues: CSGFGTGGSDEQYF. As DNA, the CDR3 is TGCAGCGGGTTCGGGACAGGGGGTTCTGATGAGCAGTACTTC.

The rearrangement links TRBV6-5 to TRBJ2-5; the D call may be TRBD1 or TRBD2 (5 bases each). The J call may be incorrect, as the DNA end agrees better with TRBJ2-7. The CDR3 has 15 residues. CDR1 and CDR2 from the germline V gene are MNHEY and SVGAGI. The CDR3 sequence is CASSPGTASRYEQYF. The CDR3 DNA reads TGTGCCAGCAGCCCAGGGACGGCTTCAAGATACGAGCAGTACTTC.

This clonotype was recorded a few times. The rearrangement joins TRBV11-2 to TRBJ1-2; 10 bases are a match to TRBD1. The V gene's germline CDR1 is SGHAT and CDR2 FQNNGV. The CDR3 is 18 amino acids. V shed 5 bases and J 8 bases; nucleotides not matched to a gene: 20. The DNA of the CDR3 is TGTGCCAGCAGCCAAATTCGCCGGGACAGGGGTTCGCCGTGGGGCTACACCTTC. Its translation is CASSQIRRDRGSPWGYTF.

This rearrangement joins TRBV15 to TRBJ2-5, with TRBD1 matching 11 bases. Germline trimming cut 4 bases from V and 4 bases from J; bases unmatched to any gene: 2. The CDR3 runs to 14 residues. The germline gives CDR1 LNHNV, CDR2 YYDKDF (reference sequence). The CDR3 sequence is CATSKGQGVETQYF. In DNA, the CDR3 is TGTGCCACCAGCAAGGGACAGGGGGTAGAGACCCAGTACTTC.